The sequence of this TCR beta chain was determined in a study of blood T cell repertoires in COVID-19. This table comes from immunoSEQ multiplex PCR, and its TCRdb copy is limited to in-frame clones, with some not included. In the table there are fewer than 30,000 clones, 85% of which are singletons. Germline lookup yields CDR1 SGHTA and CDR2 FQGTGA. V was shortened by 4 bases and J by 10 bases, with 19 bases between the two germline ends. The CDR3 has 15 residues. The sequenced sample was peripheral blood. The receptor's source is a human donor in a cohort sampled during active COVID-19. The J gene is TRBJ1-4, the V gene TRBV7-3, with D perhaps TRBD1 (5 bases). The CDR3 spells CASSSPVGSGGKLFF. For the CDR3, the DNA is TGTGCCAGCAGCTCTCCAGTTGGGTCGGGGGGAAAACTGTTTTTT.